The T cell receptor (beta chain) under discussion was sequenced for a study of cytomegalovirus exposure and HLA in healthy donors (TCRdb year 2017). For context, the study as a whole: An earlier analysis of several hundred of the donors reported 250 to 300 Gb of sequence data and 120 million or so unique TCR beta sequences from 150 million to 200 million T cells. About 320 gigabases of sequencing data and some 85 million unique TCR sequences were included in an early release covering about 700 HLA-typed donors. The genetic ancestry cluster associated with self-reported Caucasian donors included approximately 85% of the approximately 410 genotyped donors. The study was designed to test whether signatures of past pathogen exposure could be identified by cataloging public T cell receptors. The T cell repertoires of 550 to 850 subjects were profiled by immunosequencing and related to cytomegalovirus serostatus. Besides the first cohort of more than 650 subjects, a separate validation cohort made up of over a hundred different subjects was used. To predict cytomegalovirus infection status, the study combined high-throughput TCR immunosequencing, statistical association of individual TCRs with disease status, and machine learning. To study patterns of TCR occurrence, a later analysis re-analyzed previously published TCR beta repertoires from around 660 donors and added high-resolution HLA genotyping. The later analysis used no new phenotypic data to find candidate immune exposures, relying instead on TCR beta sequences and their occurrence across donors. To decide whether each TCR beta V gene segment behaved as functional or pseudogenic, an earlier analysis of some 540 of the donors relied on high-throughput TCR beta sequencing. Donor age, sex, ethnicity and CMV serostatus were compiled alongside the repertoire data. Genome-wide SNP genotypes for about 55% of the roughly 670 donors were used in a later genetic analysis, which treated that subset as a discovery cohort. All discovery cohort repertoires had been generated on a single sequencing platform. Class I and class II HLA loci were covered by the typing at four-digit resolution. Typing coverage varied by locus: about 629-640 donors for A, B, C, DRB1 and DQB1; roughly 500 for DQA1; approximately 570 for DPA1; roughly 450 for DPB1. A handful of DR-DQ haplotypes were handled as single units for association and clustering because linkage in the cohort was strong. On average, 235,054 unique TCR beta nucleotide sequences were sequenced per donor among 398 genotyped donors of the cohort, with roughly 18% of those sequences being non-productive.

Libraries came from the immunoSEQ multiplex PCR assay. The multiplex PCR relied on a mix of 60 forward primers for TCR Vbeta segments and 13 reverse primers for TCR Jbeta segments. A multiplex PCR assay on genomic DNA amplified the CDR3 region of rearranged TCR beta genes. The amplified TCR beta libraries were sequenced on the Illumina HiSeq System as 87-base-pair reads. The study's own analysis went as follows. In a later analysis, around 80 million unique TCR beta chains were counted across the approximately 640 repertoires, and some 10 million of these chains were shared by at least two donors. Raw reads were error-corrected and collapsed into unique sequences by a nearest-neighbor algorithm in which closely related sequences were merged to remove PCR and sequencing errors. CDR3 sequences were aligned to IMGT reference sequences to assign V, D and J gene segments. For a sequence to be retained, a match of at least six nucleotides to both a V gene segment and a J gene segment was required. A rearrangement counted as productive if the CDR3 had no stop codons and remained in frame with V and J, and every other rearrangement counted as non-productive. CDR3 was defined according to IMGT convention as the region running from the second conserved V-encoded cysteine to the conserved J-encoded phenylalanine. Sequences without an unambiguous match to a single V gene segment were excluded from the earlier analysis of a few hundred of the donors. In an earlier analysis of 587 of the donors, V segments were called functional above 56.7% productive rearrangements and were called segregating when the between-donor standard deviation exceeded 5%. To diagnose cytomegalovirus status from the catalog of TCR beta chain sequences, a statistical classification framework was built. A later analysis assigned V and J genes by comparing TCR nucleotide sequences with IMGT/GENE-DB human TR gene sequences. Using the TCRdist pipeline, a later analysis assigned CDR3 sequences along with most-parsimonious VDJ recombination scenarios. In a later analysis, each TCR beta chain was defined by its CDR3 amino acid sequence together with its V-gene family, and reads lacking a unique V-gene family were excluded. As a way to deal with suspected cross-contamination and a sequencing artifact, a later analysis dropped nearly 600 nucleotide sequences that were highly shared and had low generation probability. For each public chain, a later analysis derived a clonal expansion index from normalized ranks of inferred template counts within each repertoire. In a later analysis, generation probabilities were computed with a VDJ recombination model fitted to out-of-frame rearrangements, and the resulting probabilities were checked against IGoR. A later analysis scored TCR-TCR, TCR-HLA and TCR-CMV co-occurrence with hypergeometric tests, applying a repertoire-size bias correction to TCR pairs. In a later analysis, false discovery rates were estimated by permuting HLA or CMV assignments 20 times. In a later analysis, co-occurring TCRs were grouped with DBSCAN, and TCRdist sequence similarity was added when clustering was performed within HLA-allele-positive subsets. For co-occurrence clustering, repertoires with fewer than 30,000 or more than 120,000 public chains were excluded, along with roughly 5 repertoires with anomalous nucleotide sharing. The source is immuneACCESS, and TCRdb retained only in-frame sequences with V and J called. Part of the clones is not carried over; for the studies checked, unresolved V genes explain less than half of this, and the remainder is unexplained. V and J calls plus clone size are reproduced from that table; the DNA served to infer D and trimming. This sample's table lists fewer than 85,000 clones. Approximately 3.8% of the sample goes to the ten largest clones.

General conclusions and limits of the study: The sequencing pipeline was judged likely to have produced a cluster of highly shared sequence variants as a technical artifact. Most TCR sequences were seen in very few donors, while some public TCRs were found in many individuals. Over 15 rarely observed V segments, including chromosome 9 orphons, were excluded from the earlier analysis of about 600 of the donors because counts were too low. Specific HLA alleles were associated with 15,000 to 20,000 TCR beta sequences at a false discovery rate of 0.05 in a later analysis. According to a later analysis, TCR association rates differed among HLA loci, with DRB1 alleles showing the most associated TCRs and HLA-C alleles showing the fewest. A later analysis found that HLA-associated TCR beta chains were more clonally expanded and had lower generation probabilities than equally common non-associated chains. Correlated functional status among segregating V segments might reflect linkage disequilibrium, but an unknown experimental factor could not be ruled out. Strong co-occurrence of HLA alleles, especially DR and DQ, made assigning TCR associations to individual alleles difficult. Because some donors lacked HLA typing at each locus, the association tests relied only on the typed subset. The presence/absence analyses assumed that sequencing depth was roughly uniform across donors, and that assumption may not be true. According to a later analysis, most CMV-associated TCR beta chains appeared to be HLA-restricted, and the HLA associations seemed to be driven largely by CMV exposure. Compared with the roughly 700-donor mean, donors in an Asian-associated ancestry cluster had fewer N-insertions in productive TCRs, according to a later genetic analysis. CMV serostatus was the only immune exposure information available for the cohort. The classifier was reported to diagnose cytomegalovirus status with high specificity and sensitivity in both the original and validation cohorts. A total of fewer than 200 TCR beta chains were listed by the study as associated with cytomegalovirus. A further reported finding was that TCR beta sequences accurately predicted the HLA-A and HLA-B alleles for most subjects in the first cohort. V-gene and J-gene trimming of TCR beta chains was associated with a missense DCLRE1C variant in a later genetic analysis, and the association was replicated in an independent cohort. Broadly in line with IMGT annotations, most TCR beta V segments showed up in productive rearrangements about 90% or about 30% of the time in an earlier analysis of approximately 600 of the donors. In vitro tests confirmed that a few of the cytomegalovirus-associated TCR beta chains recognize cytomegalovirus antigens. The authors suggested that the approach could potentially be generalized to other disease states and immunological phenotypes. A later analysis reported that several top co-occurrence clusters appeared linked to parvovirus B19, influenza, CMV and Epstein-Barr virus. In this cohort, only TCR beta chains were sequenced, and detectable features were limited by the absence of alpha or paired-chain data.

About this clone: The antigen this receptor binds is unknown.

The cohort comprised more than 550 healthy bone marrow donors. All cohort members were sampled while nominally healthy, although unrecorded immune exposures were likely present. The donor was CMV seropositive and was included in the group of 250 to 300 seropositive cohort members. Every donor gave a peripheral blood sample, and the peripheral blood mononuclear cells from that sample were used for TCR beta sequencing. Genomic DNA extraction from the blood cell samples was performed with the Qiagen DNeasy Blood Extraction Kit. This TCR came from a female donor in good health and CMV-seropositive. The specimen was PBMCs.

At the DNA level, the sequence is TGTGCCAGCAGCTCCTTCTCGGACGACAGAAATGGCTACACCTTC. Its protein is CASSSFSDDRNGYTF. The V gene is TRBV7-2 and the J gene is TRBJ1-2; a tentative D call is TRBD1 (5 bases match). Counted from cysteine to phenylalanine, this CDR3 has 15 amino acids. The kept DNA is CDR3 alone, 45 bases in frame from the first base. The junction shows trimming of 4 bases on V and 6 bases on J, plus 18 bases between the germline ends. The CDR1 and CDR2 encoded by the germline V gene are SGHTA and FQGNSA.